This T cell receptor beta chain came from a study of cytomegalovirus exposure and HLA in healthy donors. Findings and limits, study-wide: Previously analyzed data showed that most TCR beta V segments were productive at a frequency of about 87% or about 30%.

Germline loops: CDR1 SGDLS, CDR2 YYNGEE. The CDR3 runs 12 residues. V lost 2 bases and J lost 3, with 3 bases in between. Concerning this clone: Its antigen is currently unknown.

The PCR ran on 60 Vbeta and 13 Jbeta primers. Sequencing was performed with immunoSEQ multiplex PCR; in TCRdb, only in-frame clones are kept and a portion is missing. The sample lists about 72,000 clones, 60% to 75% occurring once. V and J are TRBV9 and TRBJ2-1; D is uncertain. This receptor was obtained from a man aged 40-50 years in good health and CMV-seropositive. Sequenced input: PBMCs. CDR3 sequence: CASSVNYNEQFF. The CDR3 DNA reads TGTGCCAGCAGCGTTAACTACAATGAGCAGTTCTTC.